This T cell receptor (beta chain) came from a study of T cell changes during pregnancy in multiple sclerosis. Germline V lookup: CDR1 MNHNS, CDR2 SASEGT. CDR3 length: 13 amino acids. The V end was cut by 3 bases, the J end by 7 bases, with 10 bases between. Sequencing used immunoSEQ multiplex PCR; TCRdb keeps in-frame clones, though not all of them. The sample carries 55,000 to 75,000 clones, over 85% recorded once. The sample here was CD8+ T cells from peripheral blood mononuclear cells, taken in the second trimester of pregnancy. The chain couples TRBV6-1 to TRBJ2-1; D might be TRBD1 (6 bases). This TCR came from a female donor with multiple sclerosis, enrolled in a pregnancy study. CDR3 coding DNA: TGTGCCAGCAGTGACCCGACAGGAAATGAGCAGTTCTTC. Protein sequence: CASSDPTGNEQFF.